The rows below give T cell receptor beta chains drawn from one sample of a study of blood T cell repertoires in COVID-19. Generated by immunoSEQ multiplex PCR, the TCRdb table keeps only in-frame clones and is missing some. Of about 140,000 clones in the sample, 60% to 80% were seen once. The sequenced material came from PBMCs or T cells enriched from blood (not recorded which). All receptors derive from a woman aged 45-60 years who had recovered from COVID-19. Each CDR3 is given without its conserved first and last residue. The order of the fields is V gene, D gene, J gene, CDR3 protein. D genes are given only for firm matches.

v_gene: TRBV4-1; d_gene: NA; j_gene: TRBJ2-7; CDR3aa: ASSQDTGFRLYEQY
v_gene: TRBV19; d_gene: NA; j_gene: TRBJ2-2; CDR3aa: ASSTGQNTGELF
v_gene: TRBV5-1; d_gene: NA; j_gene: TRBJ2-1; CDR3aa: ASKSHASGRSYNEQF
v_gene: TRBV7-9; d_gene: TRBD1; j_gene: TRBJ2-4; CDR3aa: ASSLGQGNIQY
v_gene: TRBV5-1; d_gene: NA; j_gene: TRBJ1-6; CDR3aa: ASSPTRGPSPLH
v_gene: TRBV5-1; d_gene: TRBD1; j_gene: TRBJ2-2; CDR3aa: ASSLQGARDTGELF
v_gene: TRBV4-1; d_gene: TRBD1; j_gene: TRBJ1-2; CDR3aa: ASSQGQGTGYT
v_gene: TRBV10-3; d_gene: TRBD2; j_gene: TRBJ2-1; CDR3aa: AISDGTTNEQF
v_gene: TRBV7-3; d_gene: TRBD1; j_gene: TRBJ2-7; CDR3aa: ASSPGQGRNYEQY
v_gene: TRBV5-5; d_gene: NA; j_gene: TRBJ1-4; CDR3aa: ASSLEGVKGEKLF
v_gene: TRBV27; d_gene: NA; j_gene: TRBJ1-2; CDR3aa: ASSLGRSPYGYT
v_gene: TRBV3-1/TRBV3-2; d_gene: NA; j_gene: TRBJ1-1; CDR3aa: ASSPLRAMNTEAF
v_gene: TRBV11-2; d_gene: TRBD2; j_gene: TRBJ2-1; CDR3aa: ASSFSGLAGGQGNEQF
v_gene: TRBV3-1/TRBV3-2; d_gene: TRBD2; j_gene: TRBJ2-7; CDR3aa: ASSGLAGTYEQY
v_gene: TRBV7-8; d_gene: TRBD2; j_gene: TRBJ2-7; CDR3aa: ASTFTPAGDTTEQY
v_gene: TRBV29-1; d_gene: NA; j_gene: TRBJ2-7; CDR3aa: SFRTPGYEQY
v_gene: TRBV28; d_gene: NA; j_gene: TRBJ1-3; CDR3aa: ASLWPSGNTIY
v_gene: TRBV30; d_gene: TRBD2; j_gene: TRBJ2-1; CDR3aa: AFLRGGAGVEQF
v_gene: TRBV5-1; d_gene: TRBD1; j_gene: TRBJ2-1; CDR3aa: ASSLDGQGLNEQF
v_gene: TRBV2; d_gene: NA; j_gene: TRBJ2-7; CDR3aa: ASNKAGGEQY
v_gene: TRBV27; d_gene: TRBD2; j_gene: TRBJ2-2; CDR3aa: ASSLGLLNTGELF
v_gene: TRBV7-3; d_gene: NA; j_gene: TRBJ1-1; CDR3aa: ASSLKGGADTEAF
v_gene: TRBV4-1; d_gene: TRBD1; j_gene: TRBJ1-2; CDR3aa: ASSIGQGSIRYGYT
v_gene: TRBV2; d_gene: NA; j_gene: TRBJ2-5; CDR3aa: ASSGTVIQETQY
v_gene: TRBV28; d_gene: NA; j_gene: TRBJ1-1; CDR3aa: ASRGTGNTEAF
v_gene: TRBV28; d_gene: NA; j_gene: TRBJ2-3; CDR3aa: ASSSPLRRDEDTQY
v_gene: TRBV2; d_gene: NA; j_gene: TRBJ1-1; CDR3aa: ASSEVRDTEAF
v_gene: TRBV5-1; d_gene: NA; j_gene: TRBJ2-7; CDR3aa: ASSPGQTYEQY
v_gene: TRBV29-1; d_gene: NA; j_gene: TRBJ1-2; CDR3aa: SVGQTGLLGGYT
v_gene: TRBV7-3; d_gene: TRBD2; j_gene: TRBJ2-1; CDR3aa: ASSLTRPTSGTYNEQF
v_gene: TRBV12-3/TRBV12-4; d_gene: NA; j_gene: TRBJ1-1; CDR3aa: ASSFAGTEAF
v_gene: TRBV9; d_gene: NA; j_gene: TRBJ2-5; CDR3aa: ASPGGSAQETQY
v_gene: TRBV27; d_gene: NA; j_gene: TRBJ1-5; CDR3aa: ASTTWGGNQPQH
v_gene: TRBV23-1; d_gene: NA; j_gene: TRBJ1-5; CDR3aa: ASRGRAINQPQH
v_gene: TRBV7-2; d_gene: NA; j_gene: TRBJ1-1; CDR3aa: ASSLLGEPQLGAF
v_gene: TRBV18; d_gene: NA; j_gene: TRBJ1-2; CDR3aa: ASSSRDMDGYT
v_gene: TRBV18; d_gene: TRBD2; j_gene: TRBJ2-7; CDR3aa: ASSSGLAGGEQY
v_gene: TRBV19; d_gene: TRBD1; j_gene: TRBJ2-7; CDR3aa: ASRRGQNYEQY
v_gene: TRBV18; d_gene: TRBD1; j_gene: TRBJ1-3; CDR3aa: ASSPYLMGQRNTIY
v_gene: TRBV13; d_gene: TRBD1; j_gene: TRBJ1-1; CDR3aa: ASSLRGQGVIGTEAF
v_gene: TRBV12-5; d_gene: TRBD2; j_gene: TRBJ2-1; CDR3aa: ASGVHGGGPYNEQF
v_gene: TRBV19; d_gene: TRBD2; j_gene: TRBJ2-7; CDR3aa: ASSRLAGGDEQY
v_gene: TRBV10-2; d_gene: TRBD1; j_gene: TRBJ1-1; CDR3aa: ASSESSIGTGEAF
v_gene: TRBV7-2; d_gene: NA; j_gene: TRBJ1-2; CDR3aa: ASTPGGENIYYGYT
v_gene: TRBV27; d_gene: TRBD2; j_gene: TRBJ2-3; CDR3aa: ASSLRLAGELAGTDTQY
v_gene: TRBV2; d_gene: TRBD1; j_gene: TRBJ1-2; CDR3aa: ASTSPGTGYYGYT